This T cell receptor beta chain was obtained from a study of cytomegalovirus exposure and HLA in healthy donors. Whole-study context: Some 200 million T cells yielded 120 million or so unique TCR beta sequences, as an earlier analysis found.

The PCR was carried out with 60 Vbeta primers and 13 Jbeta primers. TCRdb keeps only in-frame clones here, not all; method: immunoSEQ multiplex PCR. The sample contains 150,000 or so clones, over 75% of which appear only once. General study results and limits: Most TCRs appeared rarely, but some public TCRs recurred in many donors. Later analysis placed DRB1 highest and HLA-C lowest in TCR association rates, which differed by HLA locus. Links to common viral pathogens appeared, in a later analysis, for several of the most significant clusters.

In its sample, this clone was seen a few times. Its antigen is as yet unknown. Sequencing was performed on PBMCs. The source of this sequence is a woman in her twenties or thirties in good health and CMV-seronegative.

This CDR3 is CASSKSTGGDGGYTF. DNA of the CDR3: TGTGCCAGCAGCAAGTCAACAGGGGGCGATGGTGGCTACACCTTC. The V gene is TRBV21-1, the J gene TRBJ1-2; the table gives TRBD1 as D, unverified against the DNA. TRBV21-1 is a documented pseudogene. The length of the CDR3 is 15 residues.